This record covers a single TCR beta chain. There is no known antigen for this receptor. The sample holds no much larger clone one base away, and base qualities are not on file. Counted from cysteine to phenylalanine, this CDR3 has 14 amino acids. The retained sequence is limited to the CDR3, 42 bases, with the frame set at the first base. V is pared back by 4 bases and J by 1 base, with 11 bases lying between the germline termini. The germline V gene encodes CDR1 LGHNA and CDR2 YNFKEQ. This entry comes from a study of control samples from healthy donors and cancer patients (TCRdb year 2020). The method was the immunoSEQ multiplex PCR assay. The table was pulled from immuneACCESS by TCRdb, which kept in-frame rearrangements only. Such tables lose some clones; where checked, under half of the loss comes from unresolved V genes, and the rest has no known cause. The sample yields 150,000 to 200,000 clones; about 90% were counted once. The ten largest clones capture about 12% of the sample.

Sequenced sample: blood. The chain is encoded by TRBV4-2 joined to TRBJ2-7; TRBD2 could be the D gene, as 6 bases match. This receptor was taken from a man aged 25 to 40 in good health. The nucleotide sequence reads TGTGCCAGCAGCCTAGTGGGAGGTTCCTACGAGCAGTACTTC. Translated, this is CASSLVGGSYEQYF.